Shown below are 19 T cell receptor beta chains from a single sample sequenced in a study of T cells in Graves' hyperthyroidism and ophthalmopathy. Template material for amplifying TCR beta CDR3 regions consisted of RNA transcripts. HTBI primers were used for first-round RT-PCR of the TCR CDR3. TCRdb recomputed calls from the multiplex PCR reads with MiXCR, one row per CDR3 protein. Found here are 730,000 or so distinct CDR3 sequences, around a sixth of them singletons; the top ten hold 15% to 20%. The specimen sequenced was blood. The source is a woman aged 50 to 60 with Graves' hyperthyroidism that later progressed to Graves' ophthalmopathy.

The genes are TRBV24-1 and TRBJ2-2, with D possibly matching TRBD1 (6 bases). Germline V gene lookup returns CDR1 KGHDR and CDR2 SFDVKD. CDR3 length equals 12 residues. V was pared by 10 bases and J by 5 bases, with 10 bases between. DNA for the CDR3: TGTGCCACGGGGACATTAACCGGGGAGCTGTTTTTT. Amino acids: CATGTLTGELFF.

The chain employs TRBV30 and TRBJ2-2; D ambiguous. This CDR3 is built from 14 residues. Per the germline V gene, CDR1 is GTSNPN and CDR2 is SVGIG (reference sequence). V was cut by 0 bases and J by 0 bases, with 5 bases left in between. The CDR3 coding sequence is TGTGCCTGGAGTGTTTCCTCGAACACCGGGGAGCTGTTTTTT. This encodes CAWSVSSNTGELFF.

The chain uses TRBV27 and TRBJ1-6; TRBD1 agrees at 9 bases. The CDR3 has 14 amino acids. The trim removed 10 bases at V and 6 bases at J, leaving 7 bases unmatched. Per germline, CDR1 MNHEY and CDR2 SMNVEV (reference sequence). The CDR3 here is CATTTGGLNSPLHF. The CDR3 DNA is TGTGCCACCACCACAGGGGGCCTTAATTCACCCCTCCACTTT.

CDR3 in DNA: TGTGCCAGCACCCGAGACTATGGCTACACCTTC. Its translation is CASTRDYGYTF. The V gene is TRBV6-1, the J gene TRBJ1-2; D is undetermined. This CDR3 contains 11 residues. Trimming removed 7 bases at V and 3 bases at J, with 6 bases between. The germline CDR1 and CDR2 sequences are MNHNS and SASEGT.

This clonotype is a singleton in its sample. This chain links TRBV14 with TRBJ1-4, with TRBD1 matching 7 bases. Losses at the gene ends were 0 bases for V and 5 bases for J; bases not matched to a gene: 12. Germline-derived CDR1 and CDR2 are SGHDN and FVKESK. The CDR3 spans 18 residues. This CDR3 reads CASSQDLQGVPGNEKLFF. DNA of the CDR3: TGTGCCAGCAGCCAAGATCTTCAGGGGGTACCGGGGAATGAAAAACTGTTTTTT.

This clonotype was detected ten times or more. This chain connects TRBV7-3 to TRBJ1-1; unclear D gene. Germline V gives CDR1 SGHTA, CDR2 FQGTGA. The V end was cut by 1 base, the J end by 7 bases, with 13 bases between. There are 14 residues in the CDR3. This chain's CDR3 is CASSLIGQMGEAFF. CDR3 bases: TGTGCCAGCAGCTTAATAGGGCAGATGGGTGAAGCTTTCTTT.

A word on this clonotype: The junction departs from germline at one end; a sequencing error may be responsible. J is TRBJ1-3 and V is TRBV12-3 or TRBV12-4, with D uncertain. The CDR3 consists of 14 residues. The CDR3 DNA follows: TGTGCCAGCAGTCCCACTGGAGATGGACACACCATATATTTT. It codes for CASSPTGDGHTIYF.

This clonotype was observed at least ten times. The CDR3 loop is CAISDGLASETQYF. CDR3 nucleotide sequence: TGTGCCATCAGTGATGGACTAGCTTCGGAGACCCAGTACTTC. The chain recombines TRBV10-3 with TRBJ2-5; 8 bases fit TRBD2. The CDR3 has 14 residues. Germline V gene lookup returns CDR1 ENHRY and CDR2 SYGVKD. Trimming took 3 bases from V and 5 from J; bases not matched to a gene: 5.

As for this clonotype: This may be a read error, as it is one base from a much larger clone. The conserved phenylalanine or tryptophan is not found at the CDR3 terminus, so this likely reflects a read error. The CDR3 here is CSARYGMNTEAFS. In DNA, the CDR3 is TGCAGTGCTAGATACGGCATGAACACTGAAGCTTTCTCT. The genes are TRBV20-1 and TRBJ1-1; D gene ambiguous. Germline loops: CDR1 DFQATT, CDR2 SNEGSKA (reference sequence). The V and J ends lost 2 bases and 0 bases respectively, with 7 bases between them. The CDR3 runs 13 residues.

As concerns this clonotype: A much larger clone differs from this one at a single base, so this may be a read error. The genes are TRBV6-6 and TRBJ1-1; D not certain. Germline V lookup: CDR1 MNHNY, CDR2 SVGAGI (reference sequence). Trimming left V 0 bases short and J 3 bases short, with 11 bases between. This CDR3 spans 15 amino acids. CDR3 loop: CASSYSSPVYTEAFF. CDR3 nucleotide sequence: TGTGCCAGCAGTTACTCGAGTCCTGTGTACACTGAAGCTTTCTTT.

The CDR3 here is CASSLGGRDNSPLHF. CDR3 bases: TGTGCCAGCAGCTTAGGAGGCAGGGATAATTCACCCCTCCACTTT. The V call is TRBV7-9, the J call TRBJ1-6, with D possibly TRBD1 on 5 matching bases. V shed 1 base and J shed 5 bases, with 9 bases lying between them. Germline V gene data show CDR1 as SEHNR and CDR2 as FQNEAQ (reference sequence). This CDR3 region has 15 residues.

This clonotype showed up just a few times. The chain links TRBV6-5 to TRBJ2-1, with 11 nucleotides matching TRBD2. The J segment lost 6 bases and the V segment lost 0 bases, leaving 4 bases of the junction unmatched. The V gene's germline CDR1 is MNHEY and CDR2 SVGAGI. The CDR3 loop spans 16 amino acids. The CDR3 sequence: CASSYSASGGFNEQFF. Written as DNA, the CDR3 is TGTGCCAGCAGTTACTCAGCTAGCGGGGGGTTCAATGAGCAGTTCTTC.

Remarks on this clonotype: The junction departs from the called germline gene at one end, perhaps through a read error. The chain links TRBV6-6 to TRBJ1-2, with D possibly being TRBD1 (6 bases). The CDR3 totals 16 residues. Germline CDR1 is MNHNY and CDR2 is SVGAGI (reference sequence). The chain's CDR3 is CASRYSAGVVSYGYTF. CDR3 nucleotides: TGTGCCAGCAGGTACTCAGCAGGGGTCGTTAGCTATGGCTACACCTTC.

This chain's CDR3 is CASSDRGLFQPQHF. Here the CDR3 DNA reads TGCGCCAGCAGTGACAGGGGGCTTTTTCAGCCCCAGCATTTT. V gene TRBV10-2 combines with J gene TRBJ1-5, with 8 bases fitting TRBD1. V lost 3 bases to trimming and J lost 6 bases; unmatched junction nucleotides: 4. CDR3 length equals 14 residues. The germline V gene has CDR1 WSHSY and CDR2 SAAADI.

The V call is TRBV24-1, the J call TRBJ2-2; TRBD2 matches at 7 bases. The CDR3 consists of 17 residues. The germline gives CDR1 KGHDR, CDR2 SFDVKD. V shed 9 bases, J shed 0 bases, and the junction held 12 bases outside the gene matches. This CDR3 reads CATGDYGTKANTGELFF. CDR3 sequence (DNA): TGTGCCACCGGGGACTACGGGACCAAAGCGAACACCGGGGAGCTGTTTTTT.

This clonotype appeared a few times. The genes are TRBV2 and TRBJ2-7; D call uncertain. The V and J ends lost 5 bases and 2 bases respectively, with 13 bases between them. There are 14 residues in the CDR3. In germline, CDR1 is SNHLY, CDR2 FYNNEI. The CDR3 is CASSYFQGPYEQYF. DNA of the CDR3: TGTGCCAGCAGTTACTTTCAAGGCCCCTACGAGCAGTACTTC.

On this clonotype itself: Just one base apart from a much larger clone, this may be a read error. The J gene is TRBJ1-4, the V gene TRBV12-3 or TRBV12-4, with D possibly being TRBD1 (6 bases). This CDR3 has 13 amino acids. The V gene lost 3 bases and the J gene lost 4 bases, with 6 bases spanning the gap. The CDR3 region is CASSLDSNEKLFF. The CDR3 DNA reads as TGTGCCAGCAGTTTGGACAGTAATGAAAAACTGTTTTTT.

The chain uses TRBV20-1 and TRBJ2-1; perhaps TRBD2 as D (6 bases). Germline assignment: CDR1 DFQATT and CDR2 SNEGSKA (reference sequence). The CDR3 is made up of 14 amino acids. V lost 6 bases, J lost 3 bases, and 15 bases lay in between. In nucleotides, the CDR3 is TGCAGTGCCGCCCCCGGACTAATCTACAATGAGCAGTTCTTC. It encodes CSAAPGLIYNEQFF.

The J gene is TRBJ1-6, the V gene TRBV5-1; D not certain. Germline-derived CDR1 and CDR2 are SGHRS and YFSETQ. This CDR3 contains 18 residues. V was clipped by 4 bases and J by 0 bases, with 17 bases between them. CDR3 in DNA: TGCGCCAGCAGCCTAAACGGGCAGCCTAGCTCCTATAATTCACCCCTCCACTTT. Translated: CASSLNGQPSSYNSPLHF.